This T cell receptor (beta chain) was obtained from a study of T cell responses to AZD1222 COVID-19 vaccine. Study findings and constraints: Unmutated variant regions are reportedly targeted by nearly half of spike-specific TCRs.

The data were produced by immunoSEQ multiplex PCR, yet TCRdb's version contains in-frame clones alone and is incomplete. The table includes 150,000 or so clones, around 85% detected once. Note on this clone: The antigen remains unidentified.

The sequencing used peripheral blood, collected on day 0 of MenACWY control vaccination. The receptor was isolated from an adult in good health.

CDR3 residues: CASRPQGSVTEAFF. CDR3 in DNA: TGCGCCAGCAGACCACAGGGGTCGGTGACTGAAGCTTTCTTT. The chain joins TRBV5-1 to TRBJ1-1; 7 bases fit TRBD1. Germline-derived CDR1 and CDR2 are SGHRS and YFSETQ. The J segment lost 5 bases and the V segment lost 5 bases, leaving 9 bases of the junction unmatched. The CDR3 loop spans 14 amino acids.